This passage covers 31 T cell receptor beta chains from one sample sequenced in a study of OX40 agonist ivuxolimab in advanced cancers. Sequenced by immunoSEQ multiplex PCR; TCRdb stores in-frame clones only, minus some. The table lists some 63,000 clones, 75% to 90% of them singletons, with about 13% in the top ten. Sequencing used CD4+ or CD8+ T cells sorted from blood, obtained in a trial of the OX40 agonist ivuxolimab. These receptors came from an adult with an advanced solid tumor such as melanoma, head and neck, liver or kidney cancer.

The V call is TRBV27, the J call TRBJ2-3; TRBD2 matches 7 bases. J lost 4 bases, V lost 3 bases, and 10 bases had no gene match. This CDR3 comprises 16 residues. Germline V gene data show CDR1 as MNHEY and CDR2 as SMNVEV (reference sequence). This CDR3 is CASSFVTTGLPDTQYF. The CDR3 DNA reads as TGTGCCAGCAGTTTTGTGACTACGGGACTACCAGATACGCAGTATTTT.

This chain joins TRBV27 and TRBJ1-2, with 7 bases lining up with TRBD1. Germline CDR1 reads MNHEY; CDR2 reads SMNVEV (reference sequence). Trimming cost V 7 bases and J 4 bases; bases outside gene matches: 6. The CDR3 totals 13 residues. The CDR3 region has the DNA TGTGCCAGCAAAGGGGGCAGTCTCTATGGCTACACCTTC. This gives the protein CASKGGSLYGYTF.

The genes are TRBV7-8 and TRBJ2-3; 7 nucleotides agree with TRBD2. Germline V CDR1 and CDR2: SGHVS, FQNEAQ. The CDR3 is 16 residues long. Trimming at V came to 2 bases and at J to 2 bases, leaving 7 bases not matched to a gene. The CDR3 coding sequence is TGTGCCAGCAGCTTATCCGCTAGCGGACACACAGATACGCAGTATTTT. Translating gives CASSLSASGHTDTQYF.

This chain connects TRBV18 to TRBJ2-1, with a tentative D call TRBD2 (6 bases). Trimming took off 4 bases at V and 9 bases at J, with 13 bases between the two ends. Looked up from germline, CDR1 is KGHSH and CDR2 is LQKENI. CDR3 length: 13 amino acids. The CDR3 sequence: CASSLGSPTEQFF. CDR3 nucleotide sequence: TGTGCCAGCTCACTCGGGAGCCCCACTGAGCAGTTCTTC. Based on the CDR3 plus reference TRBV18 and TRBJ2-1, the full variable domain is NAGVMQNPRHLVRRRGQEARLRCSPMKGHSHVYWYRQLPEEGLKFMVYLQKENIIDESGMPKERFSAEFPKEGPSILRIQQVVRGDSAAYFCASSLGSPTEQFFGPGTRLTVL.

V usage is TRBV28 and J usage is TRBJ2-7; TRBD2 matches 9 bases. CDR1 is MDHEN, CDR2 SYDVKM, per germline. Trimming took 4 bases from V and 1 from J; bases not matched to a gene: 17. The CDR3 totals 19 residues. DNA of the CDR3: TGTGCCAGCAGTTCCGTATATCCGAGACTAGCGGAGGTTTCCTACGAGCAGTACTTC. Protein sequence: CASSSVYPRLAEVSYEQYF.

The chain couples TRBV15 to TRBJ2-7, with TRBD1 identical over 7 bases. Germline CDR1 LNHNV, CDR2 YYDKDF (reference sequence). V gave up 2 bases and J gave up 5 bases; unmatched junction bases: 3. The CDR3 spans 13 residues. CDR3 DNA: TGTGCCACCAGCAGAACAGGGGACCACGAGCAGTACTTC. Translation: CATSRTGDHEQYF.

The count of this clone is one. The CDR3 spells CASSLPEREQYF. The CDR3 DNA reads as TGTGCCAGCAGTCTCCCCGAGAGAGAGCAGTACTTC. The V gene is TRBV27, the J gene TRBJ2-7; D gene uncertain. Per the germline V gene, CDR1 is MNHEY and CDR2 is SMNVEV (reference sequence). The CDR3 has 12 amino acids. V lost 5 bases and J 7 bases, leaving 12 bases between the germline ends.

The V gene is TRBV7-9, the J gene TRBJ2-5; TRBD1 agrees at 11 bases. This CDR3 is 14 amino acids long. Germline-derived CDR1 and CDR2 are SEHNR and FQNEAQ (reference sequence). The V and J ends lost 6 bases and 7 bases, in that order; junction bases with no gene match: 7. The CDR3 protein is CASSYPGQGGTQYF. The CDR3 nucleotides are TGTGCCAGCAGTTACCCGGGACAGGGGGGGACCCAGTACTTC.

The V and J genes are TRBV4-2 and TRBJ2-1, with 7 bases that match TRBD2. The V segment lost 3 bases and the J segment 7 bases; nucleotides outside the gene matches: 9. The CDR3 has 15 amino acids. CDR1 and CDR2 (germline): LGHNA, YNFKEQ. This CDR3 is CASSQYGGTSNEQFF. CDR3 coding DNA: TGTGCCAGCAGCCAGTACGGGGGGACTTCTAATGAGCAGTTCTTC.

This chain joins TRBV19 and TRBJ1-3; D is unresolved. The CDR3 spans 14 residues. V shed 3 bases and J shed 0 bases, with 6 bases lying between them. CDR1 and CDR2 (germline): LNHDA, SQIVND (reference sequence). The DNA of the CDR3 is TGTGCCAGTAGTATCGGCAGCTCTGGAAACACCATATATTTT. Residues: CASSIGSSGNTIYF.

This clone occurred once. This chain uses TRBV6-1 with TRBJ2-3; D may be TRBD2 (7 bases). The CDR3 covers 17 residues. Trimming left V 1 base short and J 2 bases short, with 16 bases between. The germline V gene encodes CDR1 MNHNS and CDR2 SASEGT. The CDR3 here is CASSEGFGGATTDTQYF. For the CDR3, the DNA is TGTGCCAGCAGTGAAGGTTTTGGGGGGGCTACCACAGATACGCAGTATTTT.

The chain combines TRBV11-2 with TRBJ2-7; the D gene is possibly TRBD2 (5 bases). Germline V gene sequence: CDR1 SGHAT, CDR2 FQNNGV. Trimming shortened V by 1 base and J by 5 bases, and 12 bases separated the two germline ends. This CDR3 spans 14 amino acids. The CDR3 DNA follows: TGTGCCAGCAGCTTAGTTCCGGGGTGGAACGAGCAGTACTTC. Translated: CASSLVPGWNEQYF.

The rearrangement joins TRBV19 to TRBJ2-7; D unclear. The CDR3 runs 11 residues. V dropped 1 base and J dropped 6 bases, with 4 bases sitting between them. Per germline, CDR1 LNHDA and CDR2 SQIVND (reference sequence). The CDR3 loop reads CASSIGSEQYF. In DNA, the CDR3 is TGTGCCAGTAGTATAGGTTCCGAGCAGTACTTC.

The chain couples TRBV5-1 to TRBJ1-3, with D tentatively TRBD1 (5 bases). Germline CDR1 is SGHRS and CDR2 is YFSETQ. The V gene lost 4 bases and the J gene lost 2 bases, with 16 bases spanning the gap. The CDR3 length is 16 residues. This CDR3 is CASSPGRDFAGNTIYF. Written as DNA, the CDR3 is TGCGCCAGCAGCCCGGGCAGGGACTTCGCTGGAAACACCATATATTTT.

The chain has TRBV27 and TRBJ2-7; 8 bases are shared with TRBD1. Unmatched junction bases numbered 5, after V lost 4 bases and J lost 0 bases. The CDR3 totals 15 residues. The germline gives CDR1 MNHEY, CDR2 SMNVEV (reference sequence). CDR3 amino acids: CASSYAGTGSYEQYF. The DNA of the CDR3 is TGTGCCAGCAGTTACGCCGGGACAGGCTCCTACGAGCAGTACTTC.

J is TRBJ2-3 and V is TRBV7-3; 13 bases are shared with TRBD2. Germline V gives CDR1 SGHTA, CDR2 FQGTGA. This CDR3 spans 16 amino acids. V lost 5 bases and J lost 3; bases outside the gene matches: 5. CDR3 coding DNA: TGTGCCAGCAGCGTCGGACTAGCGGGAGCGACAGATACGCAGTATTTT. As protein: CASSVGLAGATDTQYF.

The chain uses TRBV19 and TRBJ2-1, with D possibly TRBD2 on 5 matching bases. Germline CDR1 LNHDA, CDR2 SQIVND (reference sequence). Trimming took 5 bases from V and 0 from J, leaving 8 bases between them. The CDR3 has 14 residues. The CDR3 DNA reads TGTGCCAGTAGTCCGGGGAGCTCCTACAATGAGCAGTTCTTC. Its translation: CASSPGSSYNEQFF.

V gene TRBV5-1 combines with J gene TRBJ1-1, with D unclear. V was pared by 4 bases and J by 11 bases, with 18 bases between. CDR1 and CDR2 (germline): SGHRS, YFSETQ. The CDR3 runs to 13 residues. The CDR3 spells CASSTRVGIGAFF. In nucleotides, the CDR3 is TGCGCCAGCAGCACCCGGGTGGGGATCGGGGCTTTCTTT.

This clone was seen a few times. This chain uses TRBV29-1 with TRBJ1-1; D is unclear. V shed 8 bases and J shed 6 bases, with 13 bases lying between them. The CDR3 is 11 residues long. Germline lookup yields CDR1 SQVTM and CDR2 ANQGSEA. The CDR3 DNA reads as TGCAGCCAAACCACGGGATCTGAAGCTTTCTTT. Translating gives CSQTTGSEAFF.

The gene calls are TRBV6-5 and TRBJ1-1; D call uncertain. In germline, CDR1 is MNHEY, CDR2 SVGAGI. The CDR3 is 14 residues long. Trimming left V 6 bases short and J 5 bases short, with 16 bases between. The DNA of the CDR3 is TGTGCCAGCAGCCTTAGGACTGGGAGGACTGAAGCTTTCTTT. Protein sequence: CASSLRTGRTEAFF.

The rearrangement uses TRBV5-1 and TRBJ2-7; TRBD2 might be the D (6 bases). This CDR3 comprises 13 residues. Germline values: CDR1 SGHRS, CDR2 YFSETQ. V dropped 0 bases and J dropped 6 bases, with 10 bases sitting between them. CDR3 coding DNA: TGCGCCAGCAGCTTGGTTCAGGGAGGCGAGCAGTACTTC. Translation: CASSLVQGGEQYF.

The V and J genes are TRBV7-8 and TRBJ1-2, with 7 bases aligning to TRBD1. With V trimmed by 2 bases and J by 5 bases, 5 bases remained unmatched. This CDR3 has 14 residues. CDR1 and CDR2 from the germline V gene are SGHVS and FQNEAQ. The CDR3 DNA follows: TGTGCCAGCAGCTTAACCGGGACAGATTATGGCTACACCTTC. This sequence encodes CASSLTGTDYGYTF.

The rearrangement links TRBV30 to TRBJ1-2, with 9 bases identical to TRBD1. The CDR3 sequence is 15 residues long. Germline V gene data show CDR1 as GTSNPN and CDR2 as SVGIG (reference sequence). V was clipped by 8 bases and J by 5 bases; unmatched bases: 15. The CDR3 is CAGRRWDRARYGYTF. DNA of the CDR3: TGTGCCGGCCGACGGTGGGACAGGGCTCGTTATGGCTACACCTTC.

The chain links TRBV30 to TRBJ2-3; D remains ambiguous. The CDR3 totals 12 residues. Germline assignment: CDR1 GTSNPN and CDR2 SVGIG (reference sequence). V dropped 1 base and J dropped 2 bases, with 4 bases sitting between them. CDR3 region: CAWSAVTDTQYF. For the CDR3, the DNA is TGTGCCTGGAGTGCGGTCACAGATACGCAGTATTTT.

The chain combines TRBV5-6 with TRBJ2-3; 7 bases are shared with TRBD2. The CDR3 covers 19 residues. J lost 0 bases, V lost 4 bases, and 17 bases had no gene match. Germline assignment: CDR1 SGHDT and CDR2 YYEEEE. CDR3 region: CASSTLLREGRTSTDTQYF. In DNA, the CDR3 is TGTGCCAGCAGCACCCTATTGAGGGAGGGCCGCACTAGCACAGATACGCAGTATTTT.

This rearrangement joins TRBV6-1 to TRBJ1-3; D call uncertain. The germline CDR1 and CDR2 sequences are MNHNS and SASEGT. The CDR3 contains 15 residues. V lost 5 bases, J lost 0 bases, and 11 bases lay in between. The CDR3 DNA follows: TGTGCCAGCAGTCCCCTGGACTACTCTGGAAACACCATATATTTT. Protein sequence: CASSPLDYSGNTIYF.

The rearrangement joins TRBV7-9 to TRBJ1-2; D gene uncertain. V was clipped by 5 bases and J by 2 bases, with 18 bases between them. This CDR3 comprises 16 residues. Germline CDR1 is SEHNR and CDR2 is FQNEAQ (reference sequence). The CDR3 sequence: CASSPSWTSANYGYTF. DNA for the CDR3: TGTGCCAGCAGCCCATCGTGGACGAGCGCAAACTATGGCTACACCTTC. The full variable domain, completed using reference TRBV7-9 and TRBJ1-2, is DTGVSQNPRHKITKRGQNVTFRCDPISEHNRLYWYRQTLGQGPEFLTYFQNEAQLEKSRLLSDRFSAERPKGSFSTLEIQRTEQGDSAMYLCASSPSWTSANYGYTFGSGTRLTVV.

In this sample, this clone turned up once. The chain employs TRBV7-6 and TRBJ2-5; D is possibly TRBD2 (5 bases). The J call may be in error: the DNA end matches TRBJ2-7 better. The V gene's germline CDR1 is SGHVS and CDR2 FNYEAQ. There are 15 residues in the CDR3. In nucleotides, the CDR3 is TGTGCCAGCAGCTTAGCGATGGGGAGCTCCTACGAGCAGTACTTC. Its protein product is CASSLAMGSSYEQYF.

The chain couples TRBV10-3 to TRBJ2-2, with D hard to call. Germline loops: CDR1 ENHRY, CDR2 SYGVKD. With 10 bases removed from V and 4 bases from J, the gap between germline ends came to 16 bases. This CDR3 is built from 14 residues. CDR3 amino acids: CASLRSTTTGELFF. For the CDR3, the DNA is TGTGCCAGCCTCCGGTCGACCACCACCGGGGAGCTGTTTTTT.

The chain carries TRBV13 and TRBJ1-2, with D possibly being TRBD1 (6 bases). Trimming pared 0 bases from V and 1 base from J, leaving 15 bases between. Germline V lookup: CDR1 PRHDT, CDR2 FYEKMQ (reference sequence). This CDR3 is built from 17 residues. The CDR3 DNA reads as TGTGCCAGCAGCTTAGGCCTTCGGGGGCACCTTAACTATGGCTACACCTTC. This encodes CASSLGLRGHLNYGYTF.

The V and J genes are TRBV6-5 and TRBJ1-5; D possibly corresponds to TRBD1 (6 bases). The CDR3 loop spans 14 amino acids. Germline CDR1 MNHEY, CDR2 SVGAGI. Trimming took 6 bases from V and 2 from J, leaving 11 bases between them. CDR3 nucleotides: TGTGCCAGCAGGGGGGGCGGTGGCAATCAGCCCCAGCATTTT. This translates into CASRGGGGNQPQHF.